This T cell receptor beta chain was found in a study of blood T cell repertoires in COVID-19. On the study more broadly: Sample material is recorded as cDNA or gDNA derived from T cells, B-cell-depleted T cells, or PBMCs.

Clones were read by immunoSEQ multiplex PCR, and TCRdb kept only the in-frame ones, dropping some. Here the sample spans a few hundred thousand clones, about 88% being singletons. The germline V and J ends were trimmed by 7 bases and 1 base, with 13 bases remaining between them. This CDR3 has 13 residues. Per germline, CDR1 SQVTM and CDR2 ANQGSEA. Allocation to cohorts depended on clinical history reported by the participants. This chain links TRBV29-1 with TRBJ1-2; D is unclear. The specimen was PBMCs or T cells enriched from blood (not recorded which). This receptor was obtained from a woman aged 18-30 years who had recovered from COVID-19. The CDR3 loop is CSGVGGSNYGYTF. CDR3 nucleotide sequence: TGCAGCGGAGTCGGTGGTAGTAACTATGGCTACACCTTC.